Shown below are 30 T cell receptor beta chains from a single sample sequenced in a study of T cells after yellow fever vaccination. From the 5' RACE reads, TCRdb called clonotypes with MiXCR, one entry per CDR3 protein. The sample yields 250,000 to 400,000 distinct CDR3 sequences, approximately 4.5% seen once. The sample was PBMCs, taken 15 days after the yellow fever booster vaccination. The receptors derive from a man aged 18-30 years who received the YFV17D yellow fever vaccine.

V is TRBV5-1 and J is TRBJ2-7; no reliable D call. CDR3 length: 15 amino acids. V lost 5 bases and J 12 bases, leaving 27 bases between the germline ends. From germline, CDR1 is SGHRS and CDR2 YFSETQ. The CDR3 DNA sequence: TGCGCCAGCAGTTCCGGACCCGCCGGGCCTTCAACTTGGTACGTC. This encodes CASSSGPAGPSTWYV.

This clonotype was detected ten times or more. The rearrangement links TRBV5-1 to TRBJ1-6; D is uncertain. The V end lost 4 bases, the J end lost 6 bases, and 8 bases lay between the germline ends. The germline V gene encodes CDR1 SGHRS and CDR2 YFSETQ. The CDR3 spans 13 residues. The DNA of the CDR3 is TGCGCCAGCAGCCCCGAGGCTAATTCACCCCTCCACTTT. Encoded protein: CASSPEANSPLHF.

This rearrangement joins TRBV4-2 to TRBJ2-5; 10 positions match TRBD1. Per germline, CDR1 LGHNA and CDR2 YNFKEQ. V shed 0 bases, J shed 5 bases, and the junction held 15 bases outside the gene matches. This CDR3 is built from 19 residues. CDR3 loop: CASSQEGRGGQGLFETQYF. In DNA, the CDR3 is TGTGCCAGCAGCCAAGAAGGGCGCGGGGGACAGGGGTTGTTTGAGACCCAGTACTTC.

The chain couples TRBV29-1 to TRBJ1-2; D is undetermined. Trimming cost V 1 base and J 4 bases, with 4 bases left between them. The germline V gene has CDR1 SQVTM and CDR2 ANQGSEA. CDR3 length: 11 amino acids. In DNA, the CDR3 is TGCAGCGTTGAAGGCAGCTATGGCTACACCTTC. Protein product: CSVEGSYGYTF. Looking up the rest from reference TRBV29-1 and TRBJ1-2 gives the full variable domain: SAVISQKPSRDICQRGTSLTIQCQVDSQVTMMFWYRQQPGQSLTLIATANQGSEATYESGFVIDKFPISRPNLTFSTLTVSNMSPEDSSIYLCSVEGSYGYTFGSGTRLTVV.

This clonotype appeared many times. V usage is TRBV10-3 and J usage is TRBJ2-2; a weak D match, TRBD1 (5 bases). Germline values: CDR1 ENHRY, CDR2 SYGVKD. V gave up 5 bases and J gave up 1 base, with 11 bases separating them. The CDR3 runs to 15 residues. The CDR3 DNA reads TGTGCCATCAGTAACGCAGGGCAGAACACCGGGGAGCTGTTTTTT. This gives the protein CAISNAGQNTGELFF.

This clonotype has at least ten counts. This chain joins TRBV6-5 and TRBJ2-3; D remains unclear. The V end was cut by 6 bases, the J end by 0 bases, with 7 bases between. Germline loops: CDR1 MNHEY, CDR2 SVGAGI. The CDR3 runs to 13 residues. The CDR3 DNA follows: TGTGCCAGCAGAGTTGTCAGCACAGATACGCAGTATTTT. This encodes CASRVVSTDTQYF.

V and J are TRBV5-1 and TRBJ2-7; 9 nucleotides align to TRBD2. Germline loops: CDR1 SGHRS, CDR2 YFSETQ. The CDR3 extends over 16 amino acids. V dropped 0 bases and J dropped 4; count of bases not matched to a gene: 8. DNA of the CDR3: TGCGCCAGCAGCTTGGATATACTCACTAGCGGGTACGAGCAGTACGTC. As protein: CASSLDILTSGYEQYV.

This clonotype was counted between two and nine times. This chain joins TRBV9 and TRBJ2-2, with 9 bases lining up with TRBD1. The V gene end was trimmed by 3 bases and the J gene end by 7 bases; junction bases not matched to a gene: 7. The CDR3 length is 15 residues. Germline lookup yields CDR1 SGDLS and CDR2 YYNGEE. For the CDR3, the DNA is TGTGCCAGCAGCGAGGACAGGGGCGCCAACGGGGAGCTGTTTTTT. Translated, it gives CASSEDRGANGELFF.

This clonotype was picked up many times. The chain links TRBV20-1 to TRBJ2-3, with 9 bases lining up with TRBD2. Looked up from germline, CDR1 is DFQATT and CDR2 is SNEGSKA (reference sequence). The CDR3 totals 15 residues. V lost 4 bases to trimming and J lost 0 bases; unmatched junction nucleotides: 5. In DNA form, the CDR3 reads TGCAGTGCTACCCCCCTAGCGGGGAGCACAGATACGCAGTATTTT. This encodes CSATPLAGSTDTQYF.

The rearrangement joins TRBV7-3 to TRBJ2-5; D is unclear. Trimming left V 5 bases short and J 1 base short, with 14 bases between. Germline CDR1 is SGHTA and CDR2 is FQGTGA. This CDR3 is 15 amino acids long. CDR3 amino acids: CASSTKGRRQETQYF. The CDR3 DNA follows: TGTGCCAGCAGCACTAAAGGACGTCGCCAAGAGACCCAGTACTTC.

The sample holds a few counts of this clonotype. The chain couples TRBV7-2 to TRBJ1-5; tentatively, D is TRBD1 (5 bases). The CDR3 covers 15 residues. Deletions cut 4 bases from V and 7 bases from J, with 17 bases between. Per the germline V gene, CDR1 is SGHTA and CDR2 is FQGNSA. The CDR3 sequence is CASSSSVGVGQPQHF. The CDR3 DNA reads TGTGCCAGCAGCTCCTCCGTGGGGGTTGGGCAGCCCCAGCATTTT.

The chain recombines TRBV2 with TRBJ1-6; no clear D. Germline CDR1 is SNHLY and CDR2 is FYNNEI. This CDR3 region has 15 residues. With 2 bases removed from V and 3 bases from J, the gap between germline ends came to 8 bases. The CDR3 DNA sequence: TGTGCCAGCAGTGAAAAAGGCAGCTATAATTCACCCCTCCACTTT. It yields the protein CASSEKGSYNSPLHF. Drawing the rest from reference TRBV2 and TRBJ1-6, the complete variable domain is EPEVTQTPSHQVTQMGQEVILRCVPISNHLYFYWYRQILGQKVEFLVSFYNNEISEKSEIFDDQFSVERPDGSNFTLKIRSTKLEDSAMYFCASSEKGSYNSPLHFGNGTRLTVT.

This clonotype has ten or more counts. The V gene is TRBV9, the J gene TRBJ2-1, with 11 bases fitting TRBD2. Germline values: CDR1 SGDLS, CDR2 YYNGEE. The CDR3 consists of 14 residues. V lost 4 bases and J lost 7; bases outside the gene matches: 4. The CDR3 sequence is CASSSRTSGNEQFF. DNA for the CDR3: TGTGCCAGCAGCTCCCGGACTAGCGGGAATGAGCAGTTCTTC.

This clonotype was picked up many times. The chain employs TRBV6-5 and TRBJ2-3; tentatively, D is TRBD2 (5 bases). Trimming left V 2 bases short and J 1 base short, with 10 bases between. The CDR3 loop spans 15 amino acids. CDR1 MNHEY and CDR2 SVGAGI come from the germline V gene. The CDR3 DNA sequence: TGTGCCAGCAGTTACAACGGGGTGGGCACAGATACGCAGTATTTT. Protein product: CASSYNGVGTDTQYF.

This clonotype was detected only a few times. This chain uses TRBV4-1 with TRBJ2-7; 7 bases map to TRBD1. V trimming: 3 bases; J trimming: 0 bases; junction bases outside the gene matches: 5. The CDR3 contains 15 residues. Germline CDR1 reads MGHRA; CDR2 reads YSYEKL. This CDR3 is CASSHSWDSSYEQYF. CDR3 DNA sequence: TGCGCCAGCAGCCATTCCTGGGACAGCTCCTACGAGCAGTACTTC.

V gene TRBV4-3 combines with J gene TRBJ2-5; 14 bases map to TRBD2. Trimming removed 0 bases from V and 3 bases from J; junction bases left unmatched: 12. The CDR3 spans 20 residues. The V gene's germline CDR1 is LGHNA and CDR2 YSLEER. The chain's CDR3 is CASSQETSGGAGRREETQYF. For the CDR3, the DNA is TGCGCCAGCAGCCAAGAGACTAGCGGGGGGGCCGGACGCAGGGAAGAGACCCAGTACTTC.

This clonotype showed up just a few times. The chain combines TRBV20-1 with TRBJ1-1; TRBD1 is a possible D gene (5 bases). Germline V gives CDR1 DFQATT, CDR2 SNEGSKA (reference sequence). Trimming left V 3 bases short and J 1 base short, with 9 bases between. The CDR3 sequence is 13 residues long. CDR3 protein: CSARDTPNTEAFF. In DNA form, the CDR3 reads TGCAGTGCTAGGGACACCCCGAACACTGAAGCTTTCTTT.

This clonotype was counted between two and nine times. The chain is built from TRBV10-3 and TRBJ2-1; 7 nucleotides line up with TRBD1. The germline V gene has CDR1 ENHRY and CDR2 SYGVKD. V trimming: 7 bases; J trimming: 0 bases; junction bases outside the gene matches: 12. The CDR3 extends over 17 amino acids. This CDR3 is CAINKGARRFSYNEQFF. CDR3 bases: TGTGCCATCAACAAGGGGGCTAGGCGTTTCTCCTACAATGAGCAGTTCTTC.

This clonotype was counted ten times or more. This chain links TRBV12-3 or TRBV12-4 with TRBJ2-1; tentative D call: TRBD1 (6 bases). The CDR3 is 14 amino acids. V was pared by 5 bases and J by 9 bases, with 17 bases between. The CDR3 loop reads CASSIVLVGAEQFF. DNA of the CDR3: TGTGCCAGCAGTATCGTGTTGGTGGGGGCTGAGCAGTTCTTC.

In this sample, this clonotype turned up many times. The chain joins TRBV7-2 to TRBJ1-1; TRBD1 matches 7 bases. The CDR3 length is 14 residues. V lost 5 bases and J lost 7; bases outside the gene matches: 10. Germline V gene lookup returns CDR1 SGHTA and CDR2 FQGNSA. CDR3 nucleotide sequence: TGTGCCAGCAGCCCTCCAGGGGGAGGGATTGAAGCTTTCTTT. This sequence encodes CASSPPGGGIEAFF.

The chain combines TRBV2 with TRBJ1-2, with TRBD1 as a possible D gene (5 bases). Germline V CDR1 and CDR2: SNHLY, FYNNEI. With 1 base removed from V and 8 bases from J, the gap between germline ends came to 14 bases. CDR3 size: 14 residues. This chain's CDR3 is CASSEVGASLGYTF. DNA of the CDR3: TGTGCCAGCAGTGAAGTCGGGGCTTCCCTGGGCTACACCTTC.

This clonotype was counted between two and nine times. The chain recombines TRBV4-1 with TRBJ1-5; D remains ambiguous. Per germline, CDR1 MGHRA and CDR2 YSYEKL. Trimming took off 1 base at V and 0 bases at J, with 7 bases between the two ends. The CDR3 extends over 15 amino acids. Here the CDR3 reads CASSQVAVSNQPQHF. The CDR3 bases are TGCGCCAGCAGCCAAGTCGCTGTTAGCAATCAGCCCCAGCATTTT.

On this clonotype itself: Its ends do not fully match the called genes, so a read error is possible. The chain recombines TRBV7-7 with TRBJ2-5; D is perhaps TRBD2 (5 bases). CDR3 length: 13 residues. The germline CDR1 and CDR2 sequences are SSHAT and FNYEAQ (reference sequence). The CDR3 nucleotides are TGTGCTAGCAGCCGGGGTTTCCAAGAGACCCAGTACTTC. Residues: CASSRGFQETQYF.

In its sample, this clonotype was seen a few times. The genes are TRBV4-3 and TRBJ2-1; TRBD2 might be the D (7 bases). Trimming pared 0 bases from V and 2 bases from J, leaving 11 bases between. The CDR3 is 16 residues long. The germline V gene has CDR1 LGHNA and CDR2 YSLEER. In DNA, the CDR3 is TGCGCCAGCAGCCAAGATAGGGGGGGGCCCTACAATGAGCAGTTCTTC. This gives the protein CASSQDRGGPYNEQFF.

The J gene is TRBJ2-4, the V gene TRBV2; tentatively, D is TRBD1 (5 bases). The V gene lost 5 bases and the J gene lost 2 bases, with 13 bases spanning the gap. The CDR3 spans 15 residues. Per the germline V gene, CDR1 is SNHLY and CDR2 is FYNNEI. The CDR3: CASSPDSPTKNIQYF. The CDR3 DNA reads TGTGCCAGCAGTCCCGACAGCCCGACCAAAAACATTCAGTACTTC.

There are a few counts of this clonotype. V usage is TRBV4-3 and J usage is TRBJ2-2; D gene ambiguous. V was cut by 4 bases and J by 4 bases, with 10 bases left in between. Germline V gene data show CDR1 as LGHNA and CDR2 as YSLEER. The CDR3 totals 14 residues. The CDR3 loop reads CASSPHLGTGELFF. The CDR3, as DNA: TGCGCCAGCAGCCCCCATCTGGGCACCGGGGAGCTGTTTTTT.

Many counts were recorded for this clonotype. The chain employs TRBV28 and TRBJ2-1, with D tentatively TRBD1 (6 bases). Between the trimmed V and J ends, which lost 2 bases and 5 bases, there was a span of 10 bases. Germline CDR1 is MDHEN and CDR2 is SYDVKM. The CDR3 length is 14 residues. The DNA for the CDR3 is TGTGCCAGCAGTTTAATTGGACAGAACAATGAGCAGTTCTTC. Its translation: CASSLIGQNNEQFF.

This clonotype has only a few counts. The V gene is TRBV10-3, the J gene TRBJ2-6; D is ambiguous. The CDR3 contains 16 residues. Germline assignment: CDR1 ENHRY and CDR2 SYGVKD. Between the trimmed V and J ends, which lost 4 bases and 0 bases, there was a span of 10 bases. The CDR3 DNA is TGTGCCATCAGTGGTACCGCAGGCTCTGGGGCCAACGTCCTGACTTTC. As protein: CAISGTAGSGANVLTF.

This clonotype was found many times. The genes are TRBV4-1 and TRBJ2-1, with 12 nucleotides matching TRBD2. This CDR3 spans 14 amino acids. The trim removed 3 bases at V and 9 bases at J, leaving 3 bases unmatched. Germline values: CDR1 MGHRA, CDR2 YSYEKL. DNA of the CDR3: TGCGCCAGCAGCCAGCCGGGACTAGCGGGTGAGCAGTTCTTC. Translating it yields CASSQPGLAGEQFF.

This clonotype occurred many times. The genes are TRBV9 and TRBJ2-2; D is undetermined. Germline V lookup: CDR1 SGDLS, CDR2 YYNGEE. Trimming took off 0 bases at V and 3 bases at J, with 9 bases between the two ends. The CDR3 runs 15 residues. This CDR3 is CASSVGGSDTGELFF. CDR3 DNA: TGTGCCAGCAGCGTAGGGGGTTCCGACACCGGGGAGCTGTTTTTT.